Given below is one T cell receptor (beta chain) in context. After removal of 3 bases from V and 2 bases from J, the junction contained 7 bases not matched to a gene. In germline, CDR1 is SGHNT, CDR2 YYREEE (reference sequence). The CDR3 spans 15 residues. The data were taken from a study of blood T cell repertoires in COVID-19. Study details: Some COVID-19 samples were acute and others convalescent; all came from the United States, Italy and Spain. Sources were T cells, B-cell-depleted T cells, or PBMCs; the material itself was cDNA or gDNA.

Methods used by the authors: Nucleated cell number was recorded as an estimate derived from reference gene primer amplification. Generated by immunoSEQ multiplex PCR, the TCRdb table keeps only in-frame clones and is missing some. V, J and clone size are taken as reported in that table, and D and trimming were inferred from the DNA itself. The sample yields roughly 500,000 clones, 80% to 90% seen once. The V gene is TRBV5-4, the J gene TRBJ2-7; 8 nucleotides match TRBD1. The sequence derives from a human donor in a cohort sampled during active COVID-19. Sequenced sample: peripheral blood. This CDR3 is CASSSRDRTTYEQYF. DNA for the CDR3: TGTGCCAGCAGCTCCCGGGACAGGACCACCTACGAGCAGTACTTC.